The sequence of this T cell receptor (beta chain) was determined in a study of blood T cell repertoires in COVID-19. On the study more broadly: Spain, Italy and the United States supplied samples that represented acute and convalescent COVID-19. PBMCs, B-cell-depleted T cells, or T cells provided the cDNA or gDNA that made up the material.

CDR1 is SGHDT, CDR2 YYEEEE, per germline. Trimming stripped 2 bases from V and 5 bases from J, with 5 bases between. CDR3 length: 12 amino acids. This clone was picked up a small number of times. Original processing methods: Estimates of nucleated cell counts were drawn from the amplification of reference gene primers. Method: immunoSEQ multiplex PCR; TCRdb's copy keeps in-frame clones and lacks some. The DNA was the basis for D and trimming; V, J and clone size are from that table. The top ten clones hold more than 5.5% of a sample with about 250,000 clones, about 83% of them seen once. The specimen was peripheral blood. The chain uses TRBV5-6 and TRBJ1-5; D gene uncertain. The origin of this receptor is a human donor in a cohort sampled during active COVID-19. The CDR3: CASSFLDQPQHF. CDR3 sequence (DNA): TGTGCCAGCAGCTTCTTAGATCAGCCCCAGCATTTT.